Listed below are T cell receptor beta chains from one sample, sequenced in a study of blood T cell repertoires in COVID-19. The assay was immunoSEQ multiplex PCR, and TCRdb's table has in-frame clones only and misses some. Of around 270,000 clones in the sample, approximately 86% are singletons; the top ten hold roughly 5%. The material sequenced was peripheral blood. The receptors were gathered from a woman in her fifties or sixties with COVID-19, enrolled during active disease. Each CDR3 is given with its conserved first and last residue. The D gene is left open where the match is weak. A clone size is listed for some rows: how often the clone was seen (once, few, many), or a class if it is expanded.

length,V,size,D,J,CDR3,DNA
15,TRBV28,.,TRBD1,TRBJ1-4,CASRPAGTGLEKLFF,TGTGCCAGCAGGCCCGCCGGGACAGGGCTTGAAAAACTGTTTTTT
16,TRBV6-5,.,TRBD1,TRBJ1-1,CASSYGGQGPNTEAFF,TGTGCCAGCAGTTACGGGGGACAGGGCCCGAACACTGAAGCTTTCTTT
14,TRBV10-3,once,.,TRBJ1-1,CAISGRGGDTEAFF,TGTGCCATCAGTGGGCGGGGAGGGGACACTGAAGCTTTCTTT
14,TRBV19,.,TRBD1,TRBJ1-1,CASSADRSNTEAFF,TGTGCCAGTAGTGCGGACAGGTCTAACACTGAAGCTTTCTTT
17,TRBV5-6,.,TRBD2,TRBJ2-1,CASSRGAAGGAGNEQFF,TGTGCCAGCAGCCGCGGTGCAGCGGGAGGGGCGGGTAATGAGCAGTTCTTC
15,TRBV2,.,TRBD2,TRBJ2-1,CASSDGTSVINEQFF,TGTGCCAGCAGTGATGGGACTAGCGTTATTAATGAGCAGTTCTTC
17,TRBV24-1,.,TRBD1,TRBJ2-1,CATSDSFRGTGNNEQFF,TGTGCCACCAGTGATTCCTTCCGTGGGACAGGGAACAATGAGCAGTTCTTC
15,TRBV19,.,TRBD1,TRBJ2-3,CASSMGTGSTDTQYF,TGTGCCAGTAGTATGGGGACAGGGAGCACAGATACGCAGTATTTT
16,TRBV4-3,.,TRBD2,TRBJ2-1,CASSQGGGLLYNEQFF,TGCGCCAGCAGCCAGGGGGGGGGACTATTATACAATGAGCAGTTCTTC
14,TRBV6-5,.,TRBD2,TRBJ2-3,CASHRTSGTDTQYF,TGTGCCAGCCATCGGACTAGCGGCACAGATACGCAGTATTTT
15,TRBV27,.,TRBD1,TRBJ1-1,CASSSNQGVGTEAFF,TGTGCCAGCAGTTCAAACCAGGGGGTTGGCACTGAAGCTTTCTTT
13,TRBV12-3/TRBV12-4,.,TRBD2,TRBJ2-3,CASSLTSGLHAYF,TGTGCCAGCAGTTTAACTAGCGGACTGCACGCTTATTTT
13,TRBV4-1,.,TRBD1,TRBJ1-1,CASSEDRDPEAFF,TGCGCCAGCAGCGAGGACAGGGACCCTGAAGCTTTCTTT
17,TRBV5-1,.,TRBD2,TRBJ2-1,CASSPWTSGRSYNEQFF,TGCGCCAGCAGCCCATGGACTAGCGGGAGGTCCTACAATGAGCAGTTCTTC
12,TRBV30,.,.,TRBJ2-3,CAWIPGGRTQYF,TGTGCCTGGATCCCCGGGGGTCGTACGCAGTATTTT
13,TRBV30,.,.,TRBJ2-1,CAWRAGAYNEQFF,TGTGCCTGGCGGGCAGGGGCGTACAATGAGCAGTTCTTC
14,TRBV7-9,.,TRBD1,TRBJ1-1,CASSHTGGRSEAFF,TGTGCCAGCAGCCACACAGGGGGACGCTCTGAAGCTTTCTTT
15,TRBV6-1,once,TRBD1,TRBJ1-1,CASSEPGQPNTEAFF,TGTGCCAGCAGTGAGCCGGGACAGCCAAACACTGAAGCTTTCTTT
16,TRBV3-1/TRBV3-2,.,.,TRBJ1-3,CASSHRGVNSGNTIYF,TGTGCCAGCAGCCACAGGGGTGTTAACTCTGGAAACACCATATATTTT
14,TRBV29-1,.,.,TRBJ2-7,CSVGKTTGEDEQYF,TGCAGCGTCGGGAAGACGACAGGAGAGGACGAGCAGTACTTC
16,TRBV3-1/TRBV3-2,.,TRBD2,TRBJ2-2,CASSQLSGRAFGELFF,TGTGCCAGCAGCCAACTCAGCGGGAGGGCTTTCGGGGAGCTGTTTTTT
14,TRBV4-3,.,TRBD1,TRBJ1-5,CASSQYRGTQPQHF,TGCGCCAGCAGCCAATACAGGGGGACTCAGCCCCAGCATTTT
15,TRBV19,.,TRBD1,TRBJ1-2,CASGSPGQTISGYTF,TGTGCCAGTGGATCTCCGGGACAGACTATCTCTGGCTACACCTTC
15,TRBV19,once,TRBD1,TRBJ1-2,CASSITGTGWDGYTF,TGTGCCAGTAGTATAACCGGGACAGGCTGGGATGGCTACACCTTC
16,TRBV25-1,once,.,TRBJ1-1,CASTLLWGEKNTEAFF,TGTGCCAGCACCTTGCTATGGGGGGAGAAGAACACTGAAGCTTTCTTT